The subject of this entry is one TCR beta chain. As processed by the authors: Estimates of nucleated cell counts were drawn from the amplification of reference gene primers. The repertoire was sequenced with immunoSEQ multiplex PCR; TCRdb's copy has only in-frame clones and lacks some. That table gives V, J and clone size, and the DNA gave D and trimming. The table shows over 250,000 clones, with roughly 85% occurring only once. The data are from a study of blood T cell repertoires in COVID-19. Study background: Material from acute and convalescent COVID-19 was sourced from the United States, Italy and Spain.

The CDR3 contains 15 residues. J lost 7 bases, V lost 5 bases, and 2 bases had no gene match. Per the germline V gene, CDR1 is KGHSH and CDR2 is LQKENI. Participants spanned ages about 18 to 100 years and resided in over 20 US areas. No more than 2 weeks before study entry, exposed participants had met a case of COVID-19. V usage is TRBV18 and J usage is TRBJ2-2; TRBD2 agrees at 15 bases. The TCR sequence derives from a man aged 35-49 years who had been exposed to COVID-19. Input material: PBMCs or T cells enriched from blood (not recorded which). CDR3 sequence (DNA): TGTGCCAGCTCATCGGGACTAGCGGGAGGCGGGGAGCTGTTTTTT. It codes for CASSSGLAGGGELFF.